The 22 T cell receptor beta chains below were found in one sample sequenced in a study of T cell responses to AZD1222 COVID-19 vaccine. Assay used: immunoSEQ multiplex PCR; TCRdb lists only in-frame clones, some missing. This sample carries 120,000 to 150,000 clones, approximately 91% of them seen once, and the ten largest clones take less than 2%. The material sequenced was peripheral blood, taken 28 days after the second AZD1222 dose. The receptors were sampled from an adult who received the AZD1222 COVID-19 vaccine.

In DNA, the CDR3 is TGTGCCAGCAGTGATGGACAGGGCTGGGAGGGCTACACCTTC. This translates into CASSDGQGWEGYTF. The genes are TRBV6-1 and TRBJ1-2, with TRBD1 matching 8 bases. Germline V gene lookup returns CDR1 MNHNS and CDR2 SASEGT. Trimming at V came to 3 bases and at J to 8 bases, leaving 8 bases not matched to a gene. The CDR3 has 14 amino acids.

This chain joins TRBV7-3 and TRBJ2-1, with 7 positions matching TRBD1. J was trimmed by 5 bases and V by 5 bases; bases with no gene match: 6. This CDR3 comprises 14 residues. The germline V gene has CDR1 SGHTA and CDR2 FQGTGA. CDR3 loop: CASSRWTGNNEQFF. CDR3 nucleotides: TGTGCCAGCAGCCGATGGACAGGAAACAATGAGCAGTTCTTC. The full variable domain, with the rest looked up from reference TRBV7-3 and TRBJ2-1, is GAGVSQTPSNKVTEKGKYVELRCDPISGHTALYWYRQSLGQGPEFLIYFQGTGAADDSGLPNDRFFAVRPEGSVSTLKIQRTERGDSAVYLCASSRWTGNNEQFFGPGTRLTVL.

The CDR3 is CASSRWTPPYEQYF. The DNA of the CDR3 is TGTGCCAGCAGCCGGTGGACACCTCCCTACGAGCAGTACTTC. V gene TRBV5-6 combines with J gene TRBJ2-7; maybe TRBD1 (5 bases). The germline V and J ends were trimmed by 4 bases and 2 bases, with 13 bases remaining between them. This CDR3 has 14 residues. Germline V gene data show CDR1 as SGHDT and CDR2 as YYEEEE.

The rearrangement uses TRBV11-2 and TRBJ1-5; TRBD1 matches 9 bases. Per germline, CDR1 SGHAT and CDR2 FQNNGV. The trim removed 5 bases at V and 6 bases at J, leaving 8 bases unmatched. The CDR3 is made up of 15 amino acids. The CDR3 DNA sequence: TGTGCCAGCAGCCTCGGGGACAGGGAGACTCAGCCCCAGCATTTT. Translation gives CASSLGDRETQPQHF.

The rearrangement links TRBV3-1 (or the pseudogene TRBV3-2) to TRBJ1-5; D ambiguous. Germline V gene lookup returns CDR1 LGHDT and CDR2 YNNKEL (reference sequence). The V end lost 3 bases, the J end lost 3 bases, and 12 bases lay between the germline ends. The CDR3 is 15 residues long. As DNA, the CDR3 is TGTGCCAGCAGCCACTCCGGGTCAAACAATCAGCCCCAGCATTTT. This encodes CASSHSGSNNQPQHF.

This clone appeared a single time. The chain uses TRBV6-6 and TRBJ1-4; D gene ambiguous. V dropped 8 bases and J dropped 0 bases, with 10 bases sitting between them. Germline assignment: CDR1 MNHNY and CDR2 SVGAGI (reference sequence). The CDR3 runs to 14 residues. The CDR3: CASLGSATNEKLFF. The CDR3 region has the DNA TGTGCCAGCCTAGGGTCCGCAACTAATGAAAAACTGTTTTTT.

The chain combines TRBV5-1 with TRBJ2-5; 11 bases match TRBD2. The V segment lost 4 bases and the J segment 4 bases; nucleotides outside the gene matches: 15. This CDR3 has 18 amino acids. Germline assignment: CDR1 SGHRS and CDR2 YFSETQ. The CDR3 DNA sequence: TGCGCCAGCAGCCTGGGGACTAGCGGTCTGAAAAGAGGAGAGACCCAGTACTTC. It codes for CASSLGTSGLKRGETQYF.

This clone showed up just once. The V gene is TRBV29-1, the J gene TRBJ2-1, with D possibly being TRBD2 (6 bases). Germline V gene sequence: CDR1 SQVTM, CDR2 ANQGSEA. This CDR3 is built from 14 residues. Trimming removed 3 bases from V and 0 bases from J, with 9 bases in between. CDR3 in amino acids: CSVDSGSSYNEQFF. The CDR3 DNA is TGCAGCGTTGATAGCGGTAGCTCCTACAATGAGCAGTTCTTC.

This clone was recorded a few times. The chain links TRBV2 to TRBJ1-2; tentative D call: TRBD1 (5 bases). The ends were cut back, 6 bases at V and 7 bases at J, with 18 bases in the middle. The CDR3 is 14 residues long. CDR1 SNHLY and CDR2 FYNNEI come from the germline V gene. The CDR3 DNA reads TGTGCCAGCAGAAAGACAGAGGCCGTCTCTGGCTACACCTTC. Its protein is CASRKTEAVSGYTF.

This chain joins TRBV29-1 and TRBJ2-3, with 10 bases matching TRBD1. The germline gives CDR1 SQVTM, CDR2 ANQGSEA. This CDR3 has 14 amino acids. V trimming: 7 bases; J trimming: 4 bases; junction bases outside the gene matches: 8. The CDR3 nucleotides read TGCAGCGCCCCGGGACAGGGGATGGCAGATACGCAGTATTTT. Its translation: CSAPGQGMADTQYF.

The chain employs TRBV6-5 and TRBJ1-1; 9 bases agree with TRBD1. The CDR3 contains 15 residues. The V gene's germline CDR1 is MNHEY and CDR2 SVGAGI. The trim removed 6 bases at V and 4 bases at J, leaving 9 bases unmatched. This CDR3 is CASRGTGLIGTEAFF. The CDR3 nucleotides read TGTGCCAGCAGGGGGACAGGGTTAATTGGCACTGAAGCTTTCTTT.

J is TRBJ1-2 and V is TRBV11-2; 7 nucleotides align to TRBD1. The CDR3 covers 13 residues. V lost 1 base and J lost 7; bases outside the gene matches: 3. The V gene's germline CDR1 is SGHAT and CDR2 FQNNGV. CDR3 loop: CASSLGQGGGYTF. As DNA, the CDR3 is TGTGCCAGCAGCTTAGGACAGGGAGGTGGCTACACCTTC.

The chain employs TRBV6-5 and TRBJ2-5; D is unclear. Trimming cost V 5 bases and J 4 bases, with 8 bases left between them. Germline V CDR1 and CDR2: MNHEY, SVGAGI. This CDR3 region has 12 residues. Written as DNA, the CDR3 is TGTGCCAGCAGTCTCTCCTCAGAGACCCAGTACTTC. This translates into CASSLSSETQYF.

The V gene is TRBV12-3 or TRBV12-4, the J gene TRBJ1-2; D gene uncertain. The V end lost 4 bases, the J end lost 8 bases, and 11 bases lay between the germline ends. The CDR3 has 12 residues. In nucleotides, the CDR3 is TGTGCCAGCAGTTCCGGAGTCAGAGGCTACACCTTC. This gives the protein CASSSGVRGYTF.

V is TRBV15 and J is TRBJ1-5; D not certain. The germline V gene encodes CDR1 LNHNV and CDR2 YYDKDF (reference sequence). Trimming stripped 6 bases from V and 4 bases from J, with 19 bases between. The CDR3 consists of 16 residues. The CDR3: CATSSHSGSRNQPQHF. The CDR3 nucleotides are TGTGCCACCAGTTCGCATAGTGGGTCTCGAAATCAGCCCCAGCATTTT.

The chain employs TRBV6-5 and TRBJ2-5; D is uncertain. V was cut by 7 bases and J by 2 bases, with 14 bases left in between. Germline CDR1 MNHEY, CDR2 SVGAGI. This CDR3 region has 14 residues. The CDR3 coding sequence is TGTGCCAGCAAAATGGGTCTGGTGCAAGAGACCCAGTACTTC. Residues: CASKMGLVQETQYF.

The gene calls are TRBV12-3 or TRBV12-4 and TRBJ2-2; no clear D gene. V lost 2 bases, J lost 3 bases, and 1 base lay in between. The CDR3 length is 12 residues. CDR3 DNA: TGTGCCAGCAGTTTATACACCGGGGAGCTGTTTTTT. Translation: CASSLYTGELFF.

This clone was detected only a few times. V and J are TRBV2 and TRBJ2-2; TRBD2 agrees at 7 bases. J lost 7 bases, V lost 6 bases, and 5 bases had no gene match. The CDR3 spans 13 residues. CDR1 SNHLY and CDR2 FYNNEI come from the germline V gene. CDR3 in amino acids: CASSGLVDGELFF. CDR3 nucleotides: TGTGCCAGCAGCGGACTAGTCGACGGGGAGCTGTTTTTT.

V gene TRBV18 combines with J gene TRBJ2-4, with 7 bases lining up with TRBD1. This CDR3 region has 16 residues. The V gene's germline CDR1 is KGHSH and CDR2 LQKENI. The V segment lost 3 bases and the J segment 0 bases; nucleotides outside the gene matches: 5. The CDR3: CASSPGTALAKNIQYF. CDR3 DNA sequence: TGTGCCAGCTCACCCGGGACAGCCCTAGCCAAAAACATTCAGTACTTC.

CDR3 nucleotide sequence: TGCGCCAGCAGCTTGGGGCTAGCGGGAGAAGGTCCCGAGCAGTACTTC. It specifies CASSLGLAGEGPEQYF. The V and J genes are TRBV5-1 and TRBJ2-7; 10 positions agree with TRBD2. The junction had 9 bases not matched to a gene; V was cut back by 0 bases and J by 6 bases. Per germline, CDR1 SGHRS and CDR2 YFSETQ. The CDR3 totals 16 residues.

The chain has TRBV29-1 and TRBJ1-5; 8 positions agree with TRBD1. The germline V gene has CDR1 SQVTM and CDR2 ANQGSEA. CDR3 length: 13 amino acids. Trimming took 5 bases from V and 5 from J; bases not matched to a gene: 5. The CDR3 loop reads CSVRTGRDQPQHF. Here the CDR3 DNA reads TGCAGCGTTCGGACAGGGAGGGATCAGCCCCAGCATTTT.

The genes are TRBV11-2 and TRBJ1-2; D remains unclear. Germline V gene lookup returns CDR1 SGHAT and CDR2 FQNNGV. Trimming took 2 bases from V and 7 from J, leaving 17 bases between them. The CDR3 spans 15 residues. The CDR3 here is CASSLFITEPFGYTF. The CDR3 DNA follows: TGTGCCAGCAGCTTATTCATAACAGAACCTTTTGGCTACACCTTC.